Sequencing of this TCR beta chain was carried out in a study of shared clonotypes between healthy human individuals. Trimming shortened V by 5 bases and J by 7 bases, and 15 bases separated the two germline ends. The CDR3 has 15 residues. Germline V CDR1 and CDR2: LNHDA, SQIVND (reference sequence). The study, taken as a whole, reports: A reduction in generation probabilities was seen for non-shared clonotypes relative to those shared by all four donors. The rarefaction results pointed to incomplete sorted-subset sequencing despite large depth. The sharing of approximately 4.6% of naive CD4 clonotypes was seen across a few donors.

For sorted subsets, 150 to 250 ng DNA per replicate equaled about 30,000 T cell genomes. The data were produced by immunoSEQ multiplex PCR, yet TCRdb's version contains in-frame clones alone and is incomplete. The table includes just over 2,000,000 clones, 90% to 95% detected once. As to this clone: Its antigen is not known. The sample carries other DNA sequences with the same CDR3.

This sequence was found in a man between 18 and 35 years old in good health. The source material was naive CD4+ T cells sorted from blood. The subset denotes: CD45RA+ positively selected. The rearrangement joins TRBV19 to TRBJ1-6; a weak D match, TRBD1 (5 bases). CDR3 coding DNA: TGTGCCAGTAGTCCCCGGGCAGGGAAGAATTCACCCCTCCACTTT. This codes for CASSPRAGKNSPLHF.